The entry below describes one T cell receptor (beta chain). The sample belongs to a study of shared clonotypes between healthy human individuals. Germline CDR1 and CDR2: SGHNT and YYREEE (reference sequence). The CDR3 has 14 amino acids. Trimming cost V 2 bases and J 4 bases, with 13 bases left between them. TCRdb's copy holds only in-frame clones and misses some; the assay was immunoSEQ multiplex PCR. The table has around 2.3 million clones, about 94% seen once. Input material: naive CD4+ T cells sorted from blood. Subset of the sample: CD45RA+ positively selected. The rearrangement links TRBV5-4 to TRBJ2-7, with D possibly TRBD2 on 6 matching bases. The clonotype originates from a man in his late teens or twenties in good health. CDR3 sequence reads: CASSFAGRRYEQYF. The CDR3 DNA reads TGTGCCAGCAGCTTCGCCGGGAGAAGGTACGAGCAGTACTTC.